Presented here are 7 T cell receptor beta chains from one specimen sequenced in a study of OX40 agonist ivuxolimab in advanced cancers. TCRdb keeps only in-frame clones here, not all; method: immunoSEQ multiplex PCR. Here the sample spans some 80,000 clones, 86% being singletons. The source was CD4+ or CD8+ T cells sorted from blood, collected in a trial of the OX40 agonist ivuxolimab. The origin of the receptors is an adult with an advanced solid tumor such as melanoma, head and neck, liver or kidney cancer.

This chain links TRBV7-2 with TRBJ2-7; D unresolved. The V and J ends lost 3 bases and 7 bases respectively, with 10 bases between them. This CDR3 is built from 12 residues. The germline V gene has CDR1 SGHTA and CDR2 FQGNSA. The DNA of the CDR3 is TGTGCCAGCAGCTTTGACATCCTAGAGCAGTACTTC. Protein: CASSFDILEQYF.

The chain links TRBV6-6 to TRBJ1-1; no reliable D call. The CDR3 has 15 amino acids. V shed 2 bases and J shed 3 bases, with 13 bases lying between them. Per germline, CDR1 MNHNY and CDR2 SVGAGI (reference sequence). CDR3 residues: CASSYRRTVDTEAFF. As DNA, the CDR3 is TGTGCCAGCAGTTACCGAAGAACTGTCGACACTGAAGCTTTCTTT.

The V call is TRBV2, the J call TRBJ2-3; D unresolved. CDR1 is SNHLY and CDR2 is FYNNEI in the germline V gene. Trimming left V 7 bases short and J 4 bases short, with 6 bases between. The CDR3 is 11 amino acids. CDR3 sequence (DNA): TGTGCCAGCATGAAATCAGATACGCAGTATTTT. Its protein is CASMKSDTQYF.

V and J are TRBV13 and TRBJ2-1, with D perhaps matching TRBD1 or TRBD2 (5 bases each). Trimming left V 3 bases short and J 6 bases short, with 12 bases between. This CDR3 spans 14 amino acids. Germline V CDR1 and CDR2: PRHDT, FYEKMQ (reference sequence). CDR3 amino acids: CASSFPGTGNEQFF. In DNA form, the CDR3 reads TGTGCCAGCAGCTTCCCCGGGACGGGCAATGAGCAGTTCTTC.

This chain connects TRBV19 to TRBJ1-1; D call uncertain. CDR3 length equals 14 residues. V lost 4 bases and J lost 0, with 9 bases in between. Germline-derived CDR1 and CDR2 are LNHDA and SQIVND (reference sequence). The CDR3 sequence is CASSTRSLNTEAFF. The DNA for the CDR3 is TGTGCCAGTAGTACGAGGAGTTTGAACACTGAAGCTTTCTTT.

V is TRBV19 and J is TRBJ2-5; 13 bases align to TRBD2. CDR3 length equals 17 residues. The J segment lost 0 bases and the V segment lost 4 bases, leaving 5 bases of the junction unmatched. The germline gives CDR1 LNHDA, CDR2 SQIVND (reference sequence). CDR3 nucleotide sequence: TGTGCCAGTAGTAAGATCGGACTAGCGGGGGACCAAGAGACCCAGTACTTC. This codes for CASSKIGLAGDQETQYF.

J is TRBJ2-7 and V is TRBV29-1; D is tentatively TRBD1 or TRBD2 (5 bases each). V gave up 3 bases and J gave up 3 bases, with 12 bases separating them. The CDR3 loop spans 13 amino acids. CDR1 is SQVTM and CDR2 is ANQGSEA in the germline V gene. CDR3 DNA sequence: TGCAGCGTTGAGAAGGGGAGAGGCTACGAGCAGTACTTC. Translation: CSVEKGRGYEQYF.